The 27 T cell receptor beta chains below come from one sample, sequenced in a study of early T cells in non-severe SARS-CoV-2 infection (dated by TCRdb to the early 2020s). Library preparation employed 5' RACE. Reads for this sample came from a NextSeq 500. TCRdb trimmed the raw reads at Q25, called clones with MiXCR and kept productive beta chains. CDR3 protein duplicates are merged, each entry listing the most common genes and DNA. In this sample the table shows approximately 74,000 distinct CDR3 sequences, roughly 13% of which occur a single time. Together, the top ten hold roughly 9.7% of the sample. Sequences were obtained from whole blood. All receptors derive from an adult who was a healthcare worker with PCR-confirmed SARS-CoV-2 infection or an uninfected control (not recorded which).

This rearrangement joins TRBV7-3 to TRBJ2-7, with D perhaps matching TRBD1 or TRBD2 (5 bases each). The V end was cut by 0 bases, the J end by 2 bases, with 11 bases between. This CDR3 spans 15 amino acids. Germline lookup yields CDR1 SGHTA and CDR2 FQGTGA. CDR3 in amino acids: CASSLTSQGPYEQYF. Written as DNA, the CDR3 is TGTGCCAGCAGCTTAACGTCCCAGGGACCCTACGAGCAGTACTTC. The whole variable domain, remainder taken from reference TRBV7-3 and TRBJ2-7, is GAGVSQTPSNKVTEKGKYVELRCDPISGHTALYWYRQSLGQGPEFLIYFQGTGAADDSGLPNDRFFAVRPEGSVSTLKIQRTERGDSAVYLCASSLTSQGPYEQYFGPGTRLTVT.

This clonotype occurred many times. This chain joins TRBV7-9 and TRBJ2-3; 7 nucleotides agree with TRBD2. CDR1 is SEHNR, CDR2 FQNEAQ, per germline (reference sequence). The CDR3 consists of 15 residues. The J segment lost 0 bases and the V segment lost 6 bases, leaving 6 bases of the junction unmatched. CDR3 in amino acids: CASRGGRSSTDTQYF. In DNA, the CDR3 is TGTGCCAGCAGGGGAGGGAGGTCTAGCACAGATACGCAGTATTTT.

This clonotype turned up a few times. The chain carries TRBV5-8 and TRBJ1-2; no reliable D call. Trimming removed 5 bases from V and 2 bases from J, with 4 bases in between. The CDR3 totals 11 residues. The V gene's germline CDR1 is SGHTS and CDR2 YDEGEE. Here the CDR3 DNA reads TGTGCCAGCAGGGCGAACTATGGCTACACCTTC. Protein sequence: CASRANYGYTF.

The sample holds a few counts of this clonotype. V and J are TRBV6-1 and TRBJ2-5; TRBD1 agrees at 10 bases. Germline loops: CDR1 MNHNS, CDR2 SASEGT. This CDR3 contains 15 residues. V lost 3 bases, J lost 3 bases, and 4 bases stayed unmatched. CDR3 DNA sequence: TGTGCCAGCAGTGAGGGGACAGGGGTAGAAGAGACCCAGTACTTC. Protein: CASSEGTGVEETQYF.

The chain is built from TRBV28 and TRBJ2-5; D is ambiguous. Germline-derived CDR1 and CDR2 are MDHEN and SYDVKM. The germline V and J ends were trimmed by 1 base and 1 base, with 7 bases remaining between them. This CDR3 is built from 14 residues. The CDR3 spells CASSLYKGQETQYF. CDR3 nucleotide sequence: TGTGCCAGCAGTTTATATAAGGGCCAAGAGACCCAGTACTTC.

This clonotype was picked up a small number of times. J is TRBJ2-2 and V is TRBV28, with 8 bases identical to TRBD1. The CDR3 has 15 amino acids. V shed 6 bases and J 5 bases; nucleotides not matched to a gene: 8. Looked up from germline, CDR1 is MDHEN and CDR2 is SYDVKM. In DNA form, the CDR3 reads TGTGCCAGCAGCCGGGGACAGGTTGATACCGGGGAGCTGTTTTTT. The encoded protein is CASSRGQVDTGELFF.

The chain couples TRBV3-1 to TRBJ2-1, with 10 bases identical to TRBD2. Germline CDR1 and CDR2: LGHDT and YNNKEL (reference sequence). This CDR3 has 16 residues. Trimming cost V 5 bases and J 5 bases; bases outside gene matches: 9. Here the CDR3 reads CASSYSSGGPHNEQFF. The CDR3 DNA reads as TGTGCCAGCAGCTATAGTAGCGGGGGGCCCCACAATGAGCAGTTCTTC.

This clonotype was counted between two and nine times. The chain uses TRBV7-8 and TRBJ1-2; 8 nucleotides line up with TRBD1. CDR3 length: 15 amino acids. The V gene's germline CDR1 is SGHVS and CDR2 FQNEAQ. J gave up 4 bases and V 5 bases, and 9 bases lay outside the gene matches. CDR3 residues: CASSINRGGVYGYTF. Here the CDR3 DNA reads TGTGCCAGCAGCATAAACAGGGGGGGAGTCTATGGCTACACCTTC.

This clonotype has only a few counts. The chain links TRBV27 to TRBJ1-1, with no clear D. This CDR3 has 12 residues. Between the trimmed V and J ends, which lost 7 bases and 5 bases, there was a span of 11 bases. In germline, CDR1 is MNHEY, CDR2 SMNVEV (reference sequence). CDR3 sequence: CASTRRETEAFF. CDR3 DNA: TGTGCCAGCACCCGGAGGGAGACTGAAGCTTTCTTT.

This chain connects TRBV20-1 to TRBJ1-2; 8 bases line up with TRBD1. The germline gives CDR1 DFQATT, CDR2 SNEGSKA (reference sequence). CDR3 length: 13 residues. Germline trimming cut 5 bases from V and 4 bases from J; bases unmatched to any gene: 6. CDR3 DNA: TGCAGTGCTCCCGCAGGGGGCGTCTATGGCTACACCTTC. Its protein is CSAPAGGVYGYTF.

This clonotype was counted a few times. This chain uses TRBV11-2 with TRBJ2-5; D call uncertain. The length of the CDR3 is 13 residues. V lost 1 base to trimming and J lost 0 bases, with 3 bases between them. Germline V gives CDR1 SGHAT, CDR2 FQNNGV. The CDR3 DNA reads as TGTGCCAGCAGCTTAGGGAACCAAGAGACCCAGTACTTC. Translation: CASSLGNQETQYF.

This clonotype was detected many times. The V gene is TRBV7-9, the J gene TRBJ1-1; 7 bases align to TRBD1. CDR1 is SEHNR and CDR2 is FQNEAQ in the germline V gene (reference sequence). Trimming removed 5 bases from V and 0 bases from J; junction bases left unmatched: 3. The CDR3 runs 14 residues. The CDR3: CASSEGTVNTEAFF. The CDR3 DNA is TGTGCCAGCAGCGAGGGGACAGTGAACACTGAAGCTTTCTTT.

The CDR3 is CASSKTTGTSDNEQFF. CDR3 nucleotides: TGTGCCAGCTCAAAAACTACAGGGACGTCTGACAATGAGCAGTTCTTC. The V call is TRBV18, the J call TRBJ2-1; maybe TRBD1 (6 bases). CDR3 size: 16 residues. V lost 5 bases to trimming and J lost 5 bases, with 19 bases between them. Germline lookup yields CDR1 KGHSH and CDR2 LQKENI.

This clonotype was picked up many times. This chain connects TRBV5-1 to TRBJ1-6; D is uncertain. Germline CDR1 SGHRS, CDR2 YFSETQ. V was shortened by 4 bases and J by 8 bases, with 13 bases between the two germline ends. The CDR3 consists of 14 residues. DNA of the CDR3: TGCGCCAGCAGCAACGCGGGTTTCGATTCACCCCTCCACTTT. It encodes CASSNAGFDSPLHF. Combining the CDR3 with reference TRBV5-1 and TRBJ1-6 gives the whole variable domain KAGVTQTPRYLIKTRGQQVTLSCSPISGHRSVSWYQQTPGQGLQFLFEYFSETQRNKGNFPGRFSGRQFSNSRSEMNVSTLELGDSALYLCASSNAGFDSPLHFGNGTRLTVT.

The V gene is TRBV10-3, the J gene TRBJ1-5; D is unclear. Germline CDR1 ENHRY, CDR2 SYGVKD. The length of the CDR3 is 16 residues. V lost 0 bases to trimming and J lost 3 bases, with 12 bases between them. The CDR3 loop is CAISESRAGINQPQHF. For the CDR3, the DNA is TGTGCCATCAGTGAGTCCCGGGCGGGTATCAATCAGCCCCAGCATTTT.

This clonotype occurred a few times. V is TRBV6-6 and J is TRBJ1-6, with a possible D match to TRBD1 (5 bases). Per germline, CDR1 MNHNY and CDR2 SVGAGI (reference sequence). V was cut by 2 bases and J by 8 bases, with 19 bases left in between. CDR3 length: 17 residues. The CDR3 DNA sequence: TGTGCCAGCAGTTACCTCTCGGGGCAGGGAGGGTATTCACCCCTCCACTTT. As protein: CASSYLSGQGGYSPLHF.

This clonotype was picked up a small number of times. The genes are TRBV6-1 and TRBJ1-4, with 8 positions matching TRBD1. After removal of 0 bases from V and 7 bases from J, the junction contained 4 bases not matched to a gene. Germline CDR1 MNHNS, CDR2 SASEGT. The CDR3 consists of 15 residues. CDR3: CASSEARTGGEKLFF. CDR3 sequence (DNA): TGTGCCAGCAGTGAAGCGAGAACAGGGGGTGAAAAACTGTTTTTT.

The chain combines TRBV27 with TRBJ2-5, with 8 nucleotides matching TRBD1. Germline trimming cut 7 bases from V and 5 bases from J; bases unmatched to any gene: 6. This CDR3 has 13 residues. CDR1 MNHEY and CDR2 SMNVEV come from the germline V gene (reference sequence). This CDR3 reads CASKRDRGETQYF. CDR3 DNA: TGTGCCAGCAAACGAGACAGGGGTGAGACCCAGTACTTC.

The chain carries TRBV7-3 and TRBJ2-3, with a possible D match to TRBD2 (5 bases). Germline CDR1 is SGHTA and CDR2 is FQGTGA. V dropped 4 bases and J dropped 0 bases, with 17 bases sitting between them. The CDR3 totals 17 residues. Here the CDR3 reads CASSYETPSGSTDTQYF. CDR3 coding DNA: TGTGCCAGCAGCTACGAAACTCCCAGCGGTAGCACAGATACGCAGTATTTT.

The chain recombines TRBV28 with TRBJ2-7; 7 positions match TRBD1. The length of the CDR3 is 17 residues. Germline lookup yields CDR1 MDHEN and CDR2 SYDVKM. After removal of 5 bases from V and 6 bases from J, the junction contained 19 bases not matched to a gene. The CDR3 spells CASSTRDSPVVGTEQYF. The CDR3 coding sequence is TGTGCCAGCAGTACCCGGGACAGCCCGGTAGTAGGGACCGAGCAGTACTTC.

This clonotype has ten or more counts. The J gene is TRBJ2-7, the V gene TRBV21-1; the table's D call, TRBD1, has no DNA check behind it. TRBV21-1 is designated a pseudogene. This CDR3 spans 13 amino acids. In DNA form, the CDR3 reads TGTGCCAGCCAGGGGGACAGGTTCTACGAGCAGTACTTC. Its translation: CASQGDRFYEQYF.

CDR3 sequence: CSARRGGRDTQYF. The DNA for the CDR3 is TGCAGTGCCCGCCGGGGGGGCCGGGATACGCAGTATTTT. V and J are TRBV20-1 and TRBJ2-3; 8 nucleotides agree with TRBD2. V shed 6 bases, J shed 6 bases, and the junction held 8 bases outside the gene matches. This CDR3 is 13 amino acids long. Per the germline V gene, CDR1 is DFQATT and CDR2 is SNEGSKA (reference sequence).

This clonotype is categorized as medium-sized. CDR3 sequence reads: CASSSRNTGELFF. CDR3 coding DNA: TGTGCCAGCAGCTCCCGGAACACCGGGGAGCTGTTTTTT. The chain has TRBV7-8 and TRBJ2-2; D gene uncertain. The CDR3 sequence is 13 residues long. The V gene lost 4 bases and the J gene lost 1 base, with 4 bases spanning the gap. From germline, CDR1 is SGHVS and CDR2 FQNEAQ. The full variable domain, with the rest looked up from reference TRBV7-8 and TRBJ2-2, is GAGVSQSPRYKVAKRGQDVALRCDPISGHVSLFWYQQALGQGPEFLTYFQNEAQLDKSGLPSDRFFAERPEGSVSTLKIQRTQQEDSAVYLCASSSRNTGELFFGEGSRLTVL.

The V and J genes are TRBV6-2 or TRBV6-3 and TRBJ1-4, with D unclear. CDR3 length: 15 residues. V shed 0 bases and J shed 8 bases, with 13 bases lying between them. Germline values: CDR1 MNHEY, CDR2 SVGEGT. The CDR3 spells CASSYSRRLWEKLFF. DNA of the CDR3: TGTGCCAGCAGTTACTCGAGGCGGCTCTGGGAAAAACTGTTTTTT.

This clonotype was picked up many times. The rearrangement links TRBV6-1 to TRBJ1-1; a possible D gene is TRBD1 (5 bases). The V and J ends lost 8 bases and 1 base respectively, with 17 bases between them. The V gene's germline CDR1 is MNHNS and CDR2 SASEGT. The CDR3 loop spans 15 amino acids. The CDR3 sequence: CASPGPNGGNTEAFF. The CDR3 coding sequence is TGTGCCAGCCCCGGGCCTAATGGGGGGAACACTGAAGCTTTCTTT.

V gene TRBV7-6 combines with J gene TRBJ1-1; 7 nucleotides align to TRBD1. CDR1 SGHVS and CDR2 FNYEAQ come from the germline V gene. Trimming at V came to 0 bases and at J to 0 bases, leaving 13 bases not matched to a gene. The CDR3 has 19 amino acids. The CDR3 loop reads CASSLAKPGQRPMNTEAFF. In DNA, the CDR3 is TGTGCCAGCAGCTTAGCAAAACCGGGACAGCGGCCAATGAACACTGAAGCTTTCTTT.

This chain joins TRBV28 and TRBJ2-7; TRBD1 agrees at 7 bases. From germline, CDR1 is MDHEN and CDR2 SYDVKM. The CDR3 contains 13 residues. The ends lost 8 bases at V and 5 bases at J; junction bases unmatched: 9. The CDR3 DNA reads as TGTGCCAGCTATACAGGGGTTCGGAACGAGCAGTACTTC. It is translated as CASYTGVRNEQYF.